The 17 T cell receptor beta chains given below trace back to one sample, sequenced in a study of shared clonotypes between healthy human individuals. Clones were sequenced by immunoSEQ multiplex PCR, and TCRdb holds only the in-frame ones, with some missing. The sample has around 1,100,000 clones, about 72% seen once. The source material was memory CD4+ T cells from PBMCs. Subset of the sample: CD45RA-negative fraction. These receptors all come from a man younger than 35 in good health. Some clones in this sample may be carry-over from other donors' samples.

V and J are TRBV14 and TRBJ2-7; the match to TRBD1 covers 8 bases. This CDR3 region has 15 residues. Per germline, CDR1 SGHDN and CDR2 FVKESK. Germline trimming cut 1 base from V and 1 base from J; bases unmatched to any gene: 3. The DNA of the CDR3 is TGTGCCAGCAGCCAAGTCAGGGGGCTGTCCTACGAGCAGTACTTC. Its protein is CASSQVRGLSYEQYF.

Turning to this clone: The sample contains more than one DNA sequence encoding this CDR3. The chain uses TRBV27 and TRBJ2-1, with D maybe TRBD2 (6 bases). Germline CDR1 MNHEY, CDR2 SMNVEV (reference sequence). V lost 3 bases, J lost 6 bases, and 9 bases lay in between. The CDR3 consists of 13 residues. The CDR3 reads CASSFLSGNEQFF. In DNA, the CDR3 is TGTGCCAGCAGTTTCCTTAGCGGCAATGAGCAGTTCTTC.

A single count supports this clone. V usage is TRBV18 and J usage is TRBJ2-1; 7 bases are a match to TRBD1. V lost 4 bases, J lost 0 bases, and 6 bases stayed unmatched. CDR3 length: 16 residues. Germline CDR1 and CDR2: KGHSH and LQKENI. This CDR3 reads CASSRLQGSSYNEQFF. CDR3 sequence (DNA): TGTGCCAGCTCACGTCTACAGGGGAGCTCCTACAATGAGCAGTTCTTC. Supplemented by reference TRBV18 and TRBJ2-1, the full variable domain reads NAGVMQNPRHLVRRRGQEARLRCSPMKGHSHVYWYRQLPEEGLKFMVYLQKENIIDESGMPKERFSAEFPKEGPSILRIQQVVRGDSAAYFCASSRLQGSSYNEQFFGPGTRLTVL.

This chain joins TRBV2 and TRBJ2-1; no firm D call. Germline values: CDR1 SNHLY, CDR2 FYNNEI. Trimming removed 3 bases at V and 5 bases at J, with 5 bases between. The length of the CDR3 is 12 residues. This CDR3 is CASSDGDNEQFF. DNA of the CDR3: TGTGCCAGCAGTGATGGAGACAATGAGCAGTTCTTC.

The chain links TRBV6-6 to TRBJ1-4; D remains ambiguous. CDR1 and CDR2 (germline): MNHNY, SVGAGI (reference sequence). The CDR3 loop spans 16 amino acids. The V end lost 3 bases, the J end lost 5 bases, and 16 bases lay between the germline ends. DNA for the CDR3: TGTGCCAGCAGTTATTACCAGCAGGCGGGGAATGAAAAACTGTTTTTT. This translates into CASSYYQQAGNEKLFF.

The CDR3 loop is CASRRRGQDNEKLFF. The CDR3 bases are TGCGCCAGCAGACGTCGGGGACAGGACAATGAAAAACTGTTTTTT. V usage is TRBV5-1 and J usage is TRBJ1-4; 8 bases line up with TRBD1. The CDR3 is 15 amino acids. J was trimmed by 5 bases and V by 5 bases; bases with no gene match: 8. The germline CDR1 and CDR2 sequences are SGHRS and YFSETQ.

For the CDR3, the DNA is TGTGCCATCAGTGAGCCGCCCAGGGTCGAAAACACCATATATTTT. It yields the protein CAISEPPRVENTIYF. This chain connects TRBV10-3 to TRBJ1-3; TRBD1 is a possible D gene (5 bases). With 2 bases removed from V and 6 bases from J, the gap between germline ends came to 14 bases. The V gene's germline CDR1 is ENHRY and CDR2 SYGVKD. CDR3 size: 15 residues.

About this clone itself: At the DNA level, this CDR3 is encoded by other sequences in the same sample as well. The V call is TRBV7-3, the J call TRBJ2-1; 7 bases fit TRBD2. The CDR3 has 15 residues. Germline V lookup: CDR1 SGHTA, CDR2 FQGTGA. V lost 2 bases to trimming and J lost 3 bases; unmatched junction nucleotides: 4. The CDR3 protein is CASSLSGGSYNEQFF. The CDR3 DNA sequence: TGTGCCAGCAGCTTATCAGGCGGGAGCTACAATGAGCAGTTCTTC.

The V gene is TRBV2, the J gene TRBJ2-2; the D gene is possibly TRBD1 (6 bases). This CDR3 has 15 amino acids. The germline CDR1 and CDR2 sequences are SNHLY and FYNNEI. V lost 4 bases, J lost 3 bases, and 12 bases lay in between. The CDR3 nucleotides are TGTGCCAGCAGTGGGGCCAGGGGCTACACCGGGGAGCTGTTTTTT. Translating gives CASSGARGYTGELFF.

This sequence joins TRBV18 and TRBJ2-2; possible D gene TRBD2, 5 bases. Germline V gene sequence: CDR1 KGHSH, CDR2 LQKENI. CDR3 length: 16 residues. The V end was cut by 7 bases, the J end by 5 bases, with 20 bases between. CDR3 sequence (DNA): TGTGCCAGCTTCTCAAGGGAGCAGATCTGGACCGGGGAGCTGTTTTTT. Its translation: CASFSREQIWTGELFF.

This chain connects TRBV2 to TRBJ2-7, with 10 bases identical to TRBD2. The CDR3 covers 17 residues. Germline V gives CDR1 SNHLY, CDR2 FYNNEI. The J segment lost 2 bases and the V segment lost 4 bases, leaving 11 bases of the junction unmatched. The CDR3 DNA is TGTGCCAGCAGTGTAAAGCGGGAGGGCCGTAGGACCTACGAGCAGTACTTC. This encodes CASSVKREGRRTYEQYF.

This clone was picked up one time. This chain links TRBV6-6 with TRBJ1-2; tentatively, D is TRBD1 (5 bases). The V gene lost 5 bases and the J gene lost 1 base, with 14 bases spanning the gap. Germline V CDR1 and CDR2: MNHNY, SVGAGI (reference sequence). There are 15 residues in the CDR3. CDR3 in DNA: TGTGCCAGCAGTCACGGGGTGGGGGTTAACTATGGCTACACCTTC. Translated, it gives CASSHGVGVNYGYTF.

The CDR3 DNA follows: TGTGCCAGCAGCCCCCGGGTTGGAACCGGGACCCTATATCAGCCCCAGCATTTT. This gives the protein CASSPRVGTGTLYQPQHF. This chain links TRBV7-2 with TRBJ1-5, with D possibly being TRBD1 (5 bases). V was shortened by 5 bases and J by 5 bases, with 25 bases between the two germline ends. The length of the CDR3 is 18 residues. CDR1 SGHTA and CDR2 FQGNSA come from the germline V gene.

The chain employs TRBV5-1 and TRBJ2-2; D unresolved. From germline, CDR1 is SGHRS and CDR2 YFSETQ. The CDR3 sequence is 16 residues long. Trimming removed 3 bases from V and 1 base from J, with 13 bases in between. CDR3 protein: CASSSSPARNTGELFF. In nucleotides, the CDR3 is TGCGCCAGCAGCTCCAGTCCGGCTAGGAACACCGGGGAGCTGTTTTTT.

Written as DNA, the CDR3 is TGTGCCACCAGCACGGGACTAGCGGCAGATCTTAGCGAGCAGTACTTC. Residues: CATSTGLAADLSEQYF. This chain links TRBV15 with TRBJ2-7; 11 bases are shared with TRBD2. The CDR3 is made up of 16 amino acids. CDR1 is LNHNV and CDR2 is YYDKDF in the germline V gene (reference sequence). With 4 bases clipped from V and 6 bases from J, the junction kept 11 bases outside the gene matches.

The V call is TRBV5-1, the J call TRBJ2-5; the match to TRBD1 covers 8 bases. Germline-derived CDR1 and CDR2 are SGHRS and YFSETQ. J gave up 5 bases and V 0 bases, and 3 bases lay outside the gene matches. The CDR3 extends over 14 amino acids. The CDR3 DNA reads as TGCGCCAGCAGCTTGGTGACAGGGGCGGAGACCCAGTACTTC. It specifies CASSLVTGAETQYF.

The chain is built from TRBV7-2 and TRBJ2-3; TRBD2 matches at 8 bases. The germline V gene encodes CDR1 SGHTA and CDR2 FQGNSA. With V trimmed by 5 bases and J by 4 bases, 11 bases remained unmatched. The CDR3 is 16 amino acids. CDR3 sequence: CASSPGIGLAADTQYF. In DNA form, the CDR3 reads TGTGCCAGCAGCCCCGGTATCGGACTAGCTGCAGATACGCAGTATTTT.